This is a list of T cell receptor beta chains from one sample in a study of control samples from healthy donors and cancer patients. The assay was immunoSEQ multiplex PCR, and TCRdb's table has in-frame clones only and misses some. The table lists around 55,000 clones, roughly nine tenths of them singletons. Sample: PBMCs. These receptor sequences come from a man aged 35 to 55 with colorectal cancer. Both conserved end residues are part of each CDR3. Each record gives: J gene, D gene, V gene, clone size, CDR3 protein, CDR3 DNA. D genes are given only for firm matches. A row's size may be missing; if present it is once, few, many or a size class.

TRBJ2-7,TRBD1,TRBV10-3,.,CAISPGTGGYEQYF,TGTGCCATCAGTCCGGGGACAGGGGGCTACGAGCAGTACTTC
TRBJ1-2,.,TRBV5-6,.,CASSLRQHGDYTF,TGTGCCAGCAGCTTGCGGCAACATGGTGACTACACCTTC
TRBJ2-2,TRBD2,TRBV5-1,.,CASSPWSGGNTGELFF,TGCGCCAGCAGCCCGTGGTCGGGAGGGAACACCGGGGAGCTGTTTTTT
TRBJ2-7,.,TRBV4-1,few,CASSLGHSYEQYF,TGCGCCAGCAGCCTAGGACATTCCTACGAGCAGTACTTC
TRBJ2-1,.,TRBV6-5,once,CATQFRGARGNEQFF,TGTGCCACCCAGTTCAGGGGCGCCCGAGGAAATGAGCAGTTCTTC
TRBJ2-1,TRBD1,TRBV24-1,once,CATSDTGTGGNEQFF,TGTGCCACCAGTGATACCGGGACAGGGGGAAATGAGCAGTTCTTC
TRBJ1-4,.,TRBV7-2,.,CASSLVKGSEKLFF,TGTGCCAGCAGCTTAGTGAAGGGAAGTGAAAAACTGTTTTTT
TRBJ1-2,.,TRBV4-1,.,CASSQQTGTGYTF,TGCGCCAGCAGCCAACAAACAGGGACTGGCTACACCTTC
TRBJ1-5,.,TRBV28,.,CASSDPGSQPQHF,TGTGCCAGCAGCGACCCAGGGTCCCAGCCCCAGCATTTT
TRBJ2-1,TRBD2,TRBV11-2,.,CASSLGGLAGGVYNEQFF,TGTGCCAGCAGCTTAGGGGGACTAGCGGGAGGGGTTTACAATGAGCAGTTCTTC
TRBJ2-1,TRBD2,TRBV10-1,.,CASSPGGGQQFF,TGCGCCAGCAGTCCTGGGGGGGGTCAGCAGTTCTTC
TRBJ2-1,.,TRBV9,.,CASSVGTGTYNEQFF,TGTGCCAGCAGCGTAGGAACGGGCACCTACAATGAGCAGTTCTTC
TRBJ2-7,TRBD1,TRBV5-6,.,CASSQMGQDRYEQYF,TGTGCCAGCAGCCAGATGGGACAGGACCGCTACGAGCAGTACTTC
TRBJ2-1,.,TRBV9,.,CASSVGMYNEQFF,TGTGCCAGCAGCGTAGGAATGTACAATGAGCAGTTCTTC
TRBJ2-7,.,TRBV30,.,CAWSLDSYEQYF,TGTGCCTGGAGTCTTGACTCCTACGAGCAGTACTTC
TRBJ1-1,.,TRBV2,.,CASSGGTGEAFF,TGTGCCAGCAGTGGAGGGACCGGTGAAGCTTTCTTT
TRBJ2-7,.,TRBV24-1,.,CATSPDSSYEQYF,TGTGCCACATCCCCCGACAGCTCCTACGAGCAGTACTTC
TRBJ1-5,.,TRBV7-2,.,CASSFRFGGGNQPQHF,TGTGCCAGCAGCTTCAGATTCGGGGGCGGCAATCAGCCCCAGCATTTT
TRBJ1-5,.,TRBV24-1,.,CATSGTKRVTTQGNQPQHF,TGTGCCACCAGTGGCACCAAGCGGGTCACGACTCAGGGCAATCAGCCCCAGCATTTT
TRBJ2-1,.,TRBV19,.,CASRRSRGSSYNEQFF,TGTGCCAGTAGGAGGTCTCGGGGCAGCTCCTACAATGAGCAGTTCTTC
TRBJ2-7,.,TRBV11-2,.,CASSLQTAYEQYF,TGTGCCAGCAGCTTACAGACAGCCTACGAGCAGTACTTC
TRBJ1-1,.,TRBV28,.,CASTLRWVNTEAFF,TGTGCCAGCACTCTTAGATGGGTGAACACTGAAGCTTTCTTT
TRBJ1-5,.,TRBV30,.,CAWSVPGKGNQPQHF,TGTGCCTGGAGTGTACCCGGGAAAGGCAATCAGCCCCAGCATTTT
TRBJ1-5,.,TRBV28,.,CASSFVSGDGNQPQHF,TGTGCCAGCAGTTTCGTTTCGGGGGATGGCAATCAGCCCCAGCATTTT
TRBJ2-2,.,TRBV18,.,CASSRQQINTGELFF,TGTGCCAGCTCACGACAGCAAATTAACACCGGGGAGCTGTTTTTT
TRBJ2-2,TRBD2,TRBV10-2,.,CASRPKGLAAINTGELFF,TGCGCCAGCAGACCGAAAGGACTAGCGGCTATTAACACCGGGGAGCTGTTTTTT
TRBJ2-2,.,TRBV5-4,.,CASSLVAGGNTGELLF,.
TRBJ1-1,.,TRBV10-3,.,CAISVRLGDFMGSNTEAFF,TGTGCCATCAGTGTTAGGTTAGGGGATTTTATGGGAAGTAACACTGAAGCTTTCTTT
TRBJ2-7,.,TRBV29-1,.,CSVGGLAEPAYEQYF,TGCAGCGTTGGAGGGCTTGCCGAGCCCGCCTACGAGCAGTACTTC
TRBJ1-1,.,TRBV28,.,CASSPKNTEAFF,TGTGCCAGCAGTCCGAAGAACACTGAAGCTTTCTTT
TRBJ2-7,.,TRBV3-1/TRBV3-2,.,CASSLGRGEQYF,TGTGCCAGCAGCCTAGGACGGGGCGAGCAGTACTTC
TRBJ2-6,.,TRBV6-1,.,CASSESGANVLTF,TGTGCCAGCAGTGAAAGTGGGGCCAACGTCCTGACTTTC
TRBJ2-1,.,TRBV3-1/TRBV3-2,.,CASSLAGGNEQFF,TGTGCCAGCAGCCTGGCTGGGGGGAATGAGCAGTTCTTC
TRBJ2-7,.,TRBV6-5,.,CASSRSLGPYEQYF,TGTGCCAGCAGTAGATCGTTGGGGCCCTACGAGCAGTACTTC
TRBJ2-7,.,TRBV5-1,.,CASSPGPVEQYF,TGCGCCAGCAGCCCCGGACCAGTAGAGCAGTACTTC
TRBJ2-7,.,TRBV6-5,.,CASSWRGSYEQYF,TGTGCCAGCAGTTGGAGGGGCTCCTACGAGCAGTACTTC
TRBJ1-5,.,TRBV2,.,CASGSGQPQHF,TGTGCCAGCGGATCGGGACAGCCCCAGCATTTT
TRBJ1-5,TRBD1,TRBV2,.,CASTEGQVSNQPQHF,TGTGCCAGCACTGAAGGACAGGTTAGCAATCAGCCCCAGCATTTT
TRBJ2-1,.,TRBV5-5,.,CASSSSRGGYEQFF,TGTGCCAGCAGCTCTTCCCGTGGGGGGTATGAGCAGTTCTTC
TRBJ2-7,.,TRBV2,.,CASSGRTYEQYF,TGTGCCAGCAGTGGACGGACCTACGAGCAGTACTTC
TRBJ1-1,.,TRBV11-3,once,CASSFGTNTEAFF,TGTGCCAGCAGCTTCGGTACGAACACTGAAGCTTTCTTT
TRBJ2-7,.,TRBV28,.,CASSWTSDEQYF,TGTGCCAGCAGTTGGACATCCGACGAGCAGTACTTC
TRBJ2-7,.,TRBV14,.,CASSHIGVHEQYF,TGTGCCAGCAGCCACATAGGGGTCCACGAGCAGTACTTC
TRBJ2-1,.,TRBV6-6,.,CASSFLGTSYNEQFF,TGTGCCAGCAGTTTTCTTGGGACATCCTACAATGAGCAGTTCTTC
TRBJ1-1,.,TRBV4-3,.,CASSQDVTGWNTEAFF,TGCGCCAGCAGCCAAGATGTAACAGGGTGGAACACTGAAGCTTTCTTT
TRBJ2-3,TRBD1,TRBV5-4,.,CASSFRTGVPDTDTQYF,TGTGCCAGCAGCTTTAGGACAGGGGTACCTGACACAGATACGCAGTATTTT
TRBJ2-7,.,TRBV5-4,.,CASSLGQREQYF,TGTGCCAGCAGCTTGGGACAACGCGAGCAGTACTTC
TRBJ2-3,.,TRBV7-9,.,CASSILGDTDTQYF,TGTGCCAGCAGCATCCTCGGAGACACAGATACGCAGTATTTT
TRBJ2-5,TRBD2,TRBV19,once,CASSRLGTSGRGRETQYF,TGTGCCAGTAGTAGGCTCGGGACTAGCGGGAGAGGCCGAGAGACCCAGTACTTC
TRBJ2-5,TRBD1,TRBV11-1,.,CASSLDATGLRTQYF,TGTGCCAGCAGCTTAGATGCGACAGGGTTACGGACCCAGTACTTC
TRBJ1-1,.,TRBV30,.,CAWSGSRGRTEAFF,TGTGCCTGGAGCGGATCGCGGGGGAGGACTGAAGCTTTCTTT
TRBJ2-1,.,TRBV5-1,.,CASSDGTSYNEQFF,TGCGCCAGCAGCGACGGGACATCCTACAATGAGCAGTTCTTC
TRBJ1-1,.,TRBV2,.,CASSWGGMNTEAFF,TGTGCCAGCAGTTGGGGGGGCATGAACACTGAAGCTTTCTTT
TRBJ1-6,.,TRBV11-2,.,CASSYLGLGSPLHF,TGTGCCAGCAGCTACTTGGGATTGGGTTCACCCCTCCACTTT
TRBJ2-7,TRBD2,TRBV11-2,.,CASSLGGGSYEQYF,TGTGCCAGCAGCTTAGGCGGGGGTTCCTACGAGCAGTACTTC